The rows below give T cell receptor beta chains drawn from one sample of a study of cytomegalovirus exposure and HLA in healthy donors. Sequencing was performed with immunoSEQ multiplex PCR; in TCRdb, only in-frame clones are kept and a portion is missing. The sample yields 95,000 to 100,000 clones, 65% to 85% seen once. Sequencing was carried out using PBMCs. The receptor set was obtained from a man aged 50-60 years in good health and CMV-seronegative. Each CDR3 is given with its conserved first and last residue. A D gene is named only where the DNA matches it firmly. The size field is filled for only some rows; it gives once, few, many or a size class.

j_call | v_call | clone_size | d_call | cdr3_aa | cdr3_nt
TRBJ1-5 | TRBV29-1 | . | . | CSVTTDYSNQPQHF | TGCAGCGTCACGACAGATTATAGCAATCAGCCCCAGCATTTT
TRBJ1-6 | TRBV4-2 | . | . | CASSQVRTGSSYNSPLHF | TGTGCCAGCAGCCAAGTCAGGACCGGGAGCTCCTATAATTCACCCCTCCACTTT
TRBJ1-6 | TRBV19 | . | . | CASSIGLEGDSPLHF | TGTGCCAGTAGTATCGGTTTGGAGGGAGATTCACCCCTCCACTTT
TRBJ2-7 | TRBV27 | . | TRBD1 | CASSPRDRGNEQYF | TGTGCCAGCAGTCCCCGGGACAGGGGAAACGAGCAGTACTTC
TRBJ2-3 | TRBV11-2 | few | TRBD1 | CASSLIGTDTQYF | TGTGCCAGCAGCTTAATTGGGACAGACACGCAGTATTTT
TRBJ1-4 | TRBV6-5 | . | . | CASTWQYNEKLFF | TGTGCCAGCACTTGGCAGTATAATGAAAAACTGTTTTTT
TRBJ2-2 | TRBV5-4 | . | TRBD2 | CASSPGTSLPGELFF | TGTGCCAGCAGCCCCGGGACTAGCCTCCCCGGGGAGCTGTTTTTT
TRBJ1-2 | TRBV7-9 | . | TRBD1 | CASAAGTGSNYGYTF | TGTGCCAGCGCAGCCGGGACAGGGTCTAACTATGGCTACACCTTC
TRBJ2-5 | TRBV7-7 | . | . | CASSLGSKETQYF | TGTGCCAGCAGCTTAGGTAGTAAAGAGACCCAGTACTTC
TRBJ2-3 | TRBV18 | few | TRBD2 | CASSLGLAGVFDTQYF | TGTGCCAGCTCTCTCGGACTAGCGGGAGTTTTTGATACGCAGTATTTT
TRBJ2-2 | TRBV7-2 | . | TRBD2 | CASSFAGGVGELFF | TGTGCCAGCAGCTTCGCGGGGGGGGTCGGGGAGCTGTTTTTT
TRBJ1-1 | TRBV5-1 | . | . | CASSLKGQTYTEAFF | TGCGCCAGCAGCTTGAAGGGGCAGACTTACACTGAAGCTTTCTTT
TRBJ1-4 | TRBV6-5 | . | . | CASSIRRGPEKLFF | TGTGCCAGCAGTATTCGGCGCGGTCCTGAAAAACTGTTTTTT
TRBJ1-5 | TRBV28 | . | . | CASSSRGARDQPQHF | TGTGCCAGCAGTTCACGGGGGGCTCGCGATCAGCCCCAGCATTTT
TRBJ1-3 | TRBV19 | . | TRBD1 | CASTGQGANTIYF | TGTGCCAGTACCGGACAGGGGGCCAACACCATATATTTT
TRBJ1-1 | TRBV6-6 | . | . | CASSAGAFF | TGTGCCAGCAGCGCGGGAGCTTTCTTT
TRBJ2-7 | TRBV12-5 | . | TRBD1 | CASGPGQGSNEQYF | TGTGCTAGTGGTCCTGGACAGGGATCGAACGAGCAGTACTTC
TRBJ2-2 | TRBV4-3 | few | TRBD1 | CASSQEQGATNTGELFF | TGCGCCAGCAGCCAGGAACAGGGGGCGACGAACACCGGGGAGCTGTTTTTT
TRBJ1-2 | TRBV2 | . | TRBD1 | CASNRDRVGGYTF | TGTGCCAGCAATAGGGACAGGGTGGGCGGCTACACCTTC
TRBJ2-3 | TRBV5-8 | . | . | CASSFSSASTDTQYF | TGTGCCAGCAGCTTTTCTAGCGCTAGCACAGATACGCAGTATTTT
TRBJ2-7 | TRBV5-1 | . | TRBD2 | CASSLEGRRENEQYF | TGCGCCAGCAGCTTGGAGGGGAGGCGGGAGAACGAGCAGTACTTC
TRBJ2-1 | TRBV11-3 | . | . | CASSLLAWSEQFF | TGTGCCAGCAGCTTATTAGCGTGGAGTGAGCAGTTCTTC
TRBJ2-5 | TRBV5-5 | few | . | CASSLGPTGETQYF | TGTGCCAGCAGCTTGGGTCCGACGGGAGAGACCCAGTACTTC
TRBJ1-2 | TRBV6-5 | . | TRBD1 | CASSYSSPGQVNGYTF | TGTGCCAGCAGTTACTCTTCCCCGGGACAGGTTAATGGCTACACCTTC
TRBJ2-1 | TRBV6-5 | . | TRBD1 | CASSWGTGAGEQFF | TGTGCCAGCAGCTGGGGGACAGGGGCGGGTGAGCAGTTCTTC
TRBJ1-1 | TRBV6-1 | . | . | CASSDGAGGGNTEAFF | TGTGCCAGCAGTGACGGGGCGGGGGGAGGTAACACTGAAGCTTTCTTT
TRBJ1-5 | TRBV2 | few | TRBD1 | CASSPGQGRLQPQHF | TGTGCCAGCAGCCCTGGACAGGGAAGGTTACAGCCCCAGCATTTT
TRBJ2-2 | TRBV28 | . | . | CASSLLGPGVTGELFF | TGTGCCAGCAGTTTATTAGGACCGGGGGTTACCGGGGAGCTGTTTTTT
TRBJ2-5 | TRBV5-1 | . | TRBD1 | CASSRGTGMETQYF | TGCGCCAGCAGCCGCGGGACAGGGATGGAGACCCAGTACTTC
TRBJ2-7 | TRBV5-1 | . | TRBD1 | CASSLGQGISEQYF | TGCGCCAGCAGCTTGGGACAGGGTATAAGCGAGCAGTACTTC
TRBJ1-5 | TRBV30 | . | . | CAWSSGSNQPQHF | TGTGCCTGGAGTTCGGGGAGCAATCAGCCCCAGCATTTT
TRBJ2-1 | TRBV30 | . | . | CAWGAGRRSEQFF | TGTGCCTGGGGTGCGGGTAGGCGGAGTGAGCAGTTCTTC
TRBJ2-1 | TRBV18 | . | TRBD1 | CASSPLARGLNEQFF | TGTGCCAGCTCACCACTAGCCAGGGGGCTCAATGAGCAGTTCTTC
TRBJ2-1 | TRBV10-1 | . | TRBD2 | CASSEAGGTYNEQFF | TGCGCCAGCAGTGAAGCCGGGGGGACCTACAATGAGCAGTTCTTC
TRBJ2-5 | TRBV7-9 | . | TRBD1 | CASSLETGWQETQYF | TGTGCCAGCAGCTTAGAGACAGGGTGGCAAGAGACCCAGTACTTC
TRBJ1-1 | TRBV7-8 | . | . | CASTIGNTEAFF | TGTGCCAGCACTATTGGGAACACTGAAGCTTTCTTT
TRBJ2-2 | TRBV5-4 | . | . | CASRPRGDTGELFF | TGTGCCAGTCGGCCCAGGGGCGACACCGGGGAGCTGTTTTTT
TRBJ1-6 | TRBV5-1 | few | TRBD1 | CASRLGVGTGVQGRNSPLHF | TGCGCCAGCCGACTAGGGGTTGGGACAGGGGTTCAGGGACGGAATTCACCCCTCCACTTT
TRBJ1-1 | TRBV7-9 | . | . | CASSLVLQEAFF | TGTGCCAGCAGCTTAGTTCTACAGGAAGCTTTCTTT
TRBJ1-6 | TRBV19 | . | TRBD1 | CASSSDRVNPYNSPLHF | TGTGCCAGTAGCTCGGACAGGGTGAATCCTTATAATTCACCCCTCCACTTT
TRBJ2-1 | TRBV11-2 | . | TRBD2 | CASSLGLTSGSGEQFF | TGTGCCAGCAGCTTAGGTTTAACTAGCGGGAGCGGAGAGCAGTTCTTC
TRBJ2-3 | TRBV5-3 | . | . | CARSFEGPGDTQYF | TGTGCCAGAAGCTTCGAGGGTCCCGGGGATACGCAGTATTTT
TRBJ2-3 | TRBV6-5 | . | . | CASSSTTRADTQYF | TGTGCCAGCAGCTCGACTACTAGAGCAGATACGCAGTATTTT
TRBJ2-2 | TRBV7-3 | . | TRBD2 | CASSRGLAGGELFF | TGTGCCAGCTCACGAGGACTAGCGGGCGGGGAGCTGTTTTTT
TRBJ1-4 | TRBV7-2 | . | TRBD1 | CASSPRTGEKLFF | TGTGCCAGCAGCCCCCGGACAGGCGAAAAACTGTTTTTT
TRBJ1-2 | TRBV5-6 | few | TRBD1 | CASSLGQGGYTF | TGTGCCAGCAGCTTGGGACAGGGTGGCTACACCTTC
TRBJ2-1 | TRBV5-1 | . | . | CASSLVYGRASWEQFF | TGCGCCAGCAGCTTGGTTTACGGGAGAGCCTCTTGGGAGCAGTTCTTC
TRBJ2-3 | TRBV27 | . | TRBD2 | CASSRPVAGIVTDTQYF | TGTGCCAGCAGCCGACCCGTAGCGGGAATAGTCACAGATACGCAGTATTTT